The table lists the clone carrying this TCR beta chain with a few counts. Its target is not known. This sample is part of a study of T cell responses to AZD1222 COVID-19 vaccine. General study points: Baseline serology detected seropositivity in only a handful of AZD1222 recipients. Repertoires were obtained only post-peak T cell response. Donors, mostly white British, included more females; clonal diversity was possibly underestimated. Elevations in Spike-specific TCR breadth and depth followed administration of two AZD1222 doses.

V shed 5 bases and J shed 8 bases, with 7 bases lying between them. From germline, CDR1 is SGHTA and CDR2 FQGNSA. The CDR3 loop spans 12 amino acids. Measured with immunoSEQ multiplex PCR; TCRdb has only the in-frame clones, and not every one. The repertoire holds some 150,000 clones, with around 88% as singletons. The chain carries TRBV7-2 and TRBJ1-6, with D unclear. The clonotype was recovered from an adult in good health. Sequencing used peripheral blood, obtained on day 0 of AZD1222 vaccination. Here the CDR3 reads CASSPFDSPLHF. The CDR3, as DNA: TGTGCCAGCAGCCCTTTTGATTCACCCCTCCACTTT.